This entry lists 21 T cell receptor beta chains sequenced from one sample in a study of blood T cell repertoires in COVID-19. The assay was immunoSEQ multiplex PCR, and TCRdb's table has in-frame clones only and misses some. This table holds 400,000 to 450,000 clones, approximately 91% found once. The sequencing input was peripheral blood. These receptors all stem from a middle-aged woman with COVID-19, enrolled during active disease.

The chain recombines TRBV5-4 with TRBJ2-5, with 8 bases aligning to TRBD1. CDR3 length equals 16 residues. The junction had 10 bases not matched to a gene; V was cut back by 1 base and J by 5 bases. Germline-derived CDR1 and CDR2 are SGHNT and YYREEE (reference sequence). CDR3 nucleotides: TGTGCCAGCAGCTTGTATATAGCAGGGGGCGGGGAGACCCAGTACTTC. It codes for CASSLYIAGGGETQYF.

The CDR3: CASTSGGYAYGYTF. DNA for the CDR3: TGTGCCAGCACTTCAGGGGGCTACGCATATGGCTACACCTTC. This chain links TRBV7-2 with TRBJ1-2; 8 bases agree with TRBD1. The CDR3 consists of 14 residues. The germline CDR1 and CDR2 sequences are SGHTA and FQGNSA. Trimming cost V 7 bases and J 5 bases; bases outside gene matches: 9.

This clone was seen just once. This chain joins TRBV29-1 and TRBJ2-1, with D uncertain. V lost 7 bases to trimming and J lost 6 bases, with 7 bases between them. CDR3 size: 10 residues. Germline V lookup: CDR1 SQVTM, CDR2 ANQGSEA. This chain's CDR3 is CSGIVNEQFF. CDR3 nucleotide sequence: TGCAGCGGCATAGTCAATGAGCAGTTCTTC.

The chain uses TRBV10-3 and TRBJ2-7, with TRBD2 identical over 10 bases. With 11 bases clipped from V and 4 bases from J, the junction kept 5 bases outside the gene matches. This CDR3 has 12 amino acids. Germline V gives CDR1 ENHRY, CDR2 SYGVKD. The CDR3 spells CAVAGGIYEQYF. In nucleotides, the CDR3 is TGTGCCGTAGCGGGAGGAATATACGAGCAGTACTTC.

V gene TRBV6-5 combines with J gene TRBJ1-2, with a weak D call TRBD1 (6 bases). This CDR3 is 15 amino acids long. The V gene lost 5 bases and the J gene lost 6 bases, with 19 bases spanning the gap. In germline, CDR1 is MNHEY, CDR2 SVGAGI. The CDR3 is CASSLLQQGQNGYTF. CDR3 bases: TGTGCCAGCAGTCTCCTTCAACAGGGACAAAATGGCTACACCTTC.

The V call is TRBV5-1, the J call TRBJ2-1; TRBD2 is a possible D gene (5 bases). The CDR3 sequence is 15 residues long. The germline V gene has CDR1 SGHRS and CDR2 YFSETQ. V was trimmed by 0 bases and J by 8 bases, leaving 15 bases between them. CDR3 DNA: TGCGCCAGCAGCTTGGGCGGACTCGGCTTTGATGAGCAGTTCTTC. Protein product: CASSLGGLGFDEQFF.

The chain is built from TRBV28 and TRBJ1-2, with TRBD1 matching 9 bases. This CDR3 region has 15 residues. V gave up 3 bases and J gave up 8 bases; unmatched junction bases: 10. From germline, CDR1 is MDHEN and CDR2 SYDVKM. The CDR3 nucleotides read TGTGCCAGCAGTTTGGGCGCCGGGACAGGGAAAGGCTACACCTTC. This sequence encodes CASSLGAGTGKGYTF.

The V and J genes are TRBV7-9 and TRBJ2-2, with 9 bases lining up with TRBD1. The CDR3 length is 19 residues. CDR1 and CDR2 (germline): SEHNR, FQNEAQ (reference sequence). V shed 3 bases and J 0 bases; nucleotides not matched to a gene: 11. CDR3 region: CASSFFGQGTFTNTGELFF. The CDR3 DNA reads as TGTGCCAGCAGCTTTTTCGGACAGGGGACTTTTACGAACACCGGGGAGCTGTTTTTT.

The chain carries TRBV7-2 and TRBJ2-7, with 12 positions matching TRBD2. This CDR3 is built from 16 residues. The V gene's germline CDR1 is SGHTA and CDR2 FQGNSA. Germline trimming cut 5 bases from V and 5 bases from J; bases unmatched to any gene: 10. CDR3 sequence: CASSPRRTSGVHEQYF. CDR3 in DNA: TGTGCCAGCAGCCCTCGTCGGACTAGCGGGGTGCACGAGCAGTACTTC.

This clone was counted a few times. J is TRBJ2-1 and V is TRBV20-1; 7 bases match TRBD2. Looked up from germline, CDR1 is DFQATT and CDR2 is SNEGSKA (reference sequence). Trimming took 5 bases from V and 10 from J; bases not matched to a gene: 5. This CDR3 is 11 amino acids long. CDR3 residues: CSAGRGGEQFF. DNA of the CDR3: TGCAGTGCTGGGAGGGGAGGGGAGCAGTTCTTC.

The genes are TRBV6-1 and TRBJ1-2; no definite D call. CDR3 length equals 12 residues. Trimming pared 3 bases from V and 5 bases from J, leaving 7 bases between. Looked up from germline, CDR1 is MNHNS and CDR2 is SASEGT. The CDR3 DNA is TGTGCCAGCAGTGAGAGGGATTATGGCTACACCTTC. This encodes CASSERDYGYTF.

The genes are TRBV7-9 and TRBJ2-5; 9 positions match TRBD1. Per the germline V gene, CDR1 is SEHNR and CDR2 is FQNEAQ (reference sequence). Trimming at V came to 5 bases and at J to 4 bases, leaving 5 bases not matched to a gene. The CDR3 is 14 residues long. CDR3 nucleotides: TGTGCCAGCAGCCCATCGGGACAGGGAGAGACCCAGTACTTC. This codes for CASSPSGQGETQYF.

The rearrangement uses TRBV28 and TRBJ1-2, with D perhaps TRBD1 (5 bases). CDR1 and CDR2 (germline): MDHEN, SYDVKM. This CDR3 has 16 amino acids. V lost 3 bases and J 5 bases, leaving 19 bases between the germline ends. CDR3 residues: CASSFPVGGEYYGYTF. The CDR3 DNA is TGTGCCAGCAGTTTCCCCGTGGGGGGGGAATATTATGGCTACACCTTC.

This rearrangement joins TRBV29-1 to TRBJ1-2; perhaps TRBD1 as D (6 bases). V was shortened by 3 bases and J by 10 bases, with 21 bases between the two germline ends. The germline gives CDR1 SQVTM, CDR2 ANQGSEA. The CDR3 consists of 14 residues. The CDR3 DNA reads TGCAGCGTTGATTGGCAGGGGACCCCAAGAACCTACACCTTC. Translated: CSVDWQGTPRTYTF.

V gene TRBV7-9 combines with J gene TRBJ2-1; D unclear. In germline, CDR1 is SEHNR, CDR2 FQNEAQ (reference sequence). The length of the CDR3 is 15 residues. Trimming stripped 1 base from V and 2 bases from J, with 9 bases between. Here the CDR3 reads CASSLGQRTYNEQFF. The CDR3 DNA follows: TGTGCCAGCAGCTTAGGTCAGCGCACCTACAATGAGCAGTTCTTC.

This chain connects TRBV6-6 to TRBJ1-1; TRBD1 is a possible D gene (6 bases). The CDR3 runs 16 residues. Germline CDR1 MNHNY, CDR2 SVGAGI (reference sequence). V dropped 0 bases and J dropped 3 bases, with 14 bases sitting between them. The CDR3 coding sequence is TGTGCCAGCAGTTACTCCATCGGGGGGCAGGACACTGAAGCTTTCTTT. Its protein product is CASSYSIGGQDTEAFF.

This chain joins TRBV27 and TRBJ1-6, with D perhaps TRBD1 (6 bases). Germline CDR1 MNHEY, CDR2 SMNVEV (reference sequence). V dropped 3 bases and J dropped 6 bases, with 9 bases sitting between them. This CDR3 contains 14 residues. CDR3 amino acids: CASSFDRSNSPLHF. CDR3 nucleotides: TGTGCCAGCAGTTTTGACAGGAGTAATTCACCCCTCCACTTT.

The chain links TRBV7-9 to TRBJ2-7; no clear D. The CDR3 is 11 residues long. Germline loops: CDR1 SEHNR, CDR2 FQNEAQ (reference sequence). Trimming shortened V by 4 bases and J by 7 bases, and 8 bases separated the two germline ends. The CDR3: CASSSLIEQYF. CDR3 DNA sequence: TGTGCCAGCAGCTCACTTATTGAGCAGTACTTC.

The chain joins TRBV28 to TRBJ1-5, with D perhaps TRBD1 (6 bases). Trimming stripped 3 bases from V and 3 bases from J, with 15 bases between. Germline-derived CDR1 and CDR2 are MDHEN and SYDVKM. This CDR3 is built from 16 residues. DNA of the CDR3: TGTGCCAGCAGTTTCCTAATCCACAGGGCCAATCAGCCCCAGCATTTT. This gives the protein CASSFLIHRANQPQHF.

This clone occurred once. The chain is built from TRBV28 and TRBJ2-7; D possibly corresponds to TRBD1 (6 bases). Germline V gene data show CDR1 as MDHEN and CDR2 as SYDVKM. CDR3 length: 15 amino acids. The V end was cut by 3 bases, the J end by 3 bases, with 15 bases between. The CDR3 nucleotides read TGTGCCAGCAGTTTGGGGTGGCTCAGGGGCTACGAGCAGTACTTC. As protein: CASSLGWLRGYEQYF.

V is TRBV19 and J is TRBJ1-5, with TRBD1 as a possible D gene (6 bases). V gave up 7 bases and J gave up 3 bases, with 19 bases separating them. Germline V gene sequence: CDR1 LNHDA, CDR2 SQIVND (reference sequence). The CDR3 is made up of 16 amino acids. The CDR3 spells CASTPGGRGNNQPQHF. The CDR3 DNA reads as TGTGCCAGTACCCCTGGAGGCAGGGGAAACAATCAGCCCCAGCATTTT.